This T cell receptor (beta chain) was documented in a study of T cell repertoires in cytomegalovirus infection. Study-level information: Well-studied HLA-B-restricted epitopes and recently identified HLA-C-restricted epitopes of CMV were both used in the study. Points from the study as a whole: Clonotype analysis showed dominance of the ex vivo response by HLA-C-restricted CMV-specific TCR beta clonotypes.

As regards this clonotype: Its specificity is unknown.

V was clipped by 7 bases and J by 2 bases; unmatched bases: 3. The CDR3 runs 14 residues. Germline V lookup: CDR1 MNHNY, CDR2 SVGAGI (reference sequence). TCRdb called the reads again in MiXCR, with one record for every CDR3 protein. The table records approximately 590,000 distinct CDR3 sequences, just under 40% of them present only once. Sequences were derived from cultured PBMCs, sampled from culture after CMV antigen stimulation. This TCR came from a human donor in good health (CMV status not recorded). Some clones in this sample may be carry-over from other donors' samples. The rearrangement joins TRBV6-6 to TRBJ2-3; 10 bases fit TRBD2. CDR3 sequence (DNA): TGTGCCAGCAACCTAGCGGGGGACACAGATACGCAGTATTTT. Its translation is CASNLAGDTDTQYF.